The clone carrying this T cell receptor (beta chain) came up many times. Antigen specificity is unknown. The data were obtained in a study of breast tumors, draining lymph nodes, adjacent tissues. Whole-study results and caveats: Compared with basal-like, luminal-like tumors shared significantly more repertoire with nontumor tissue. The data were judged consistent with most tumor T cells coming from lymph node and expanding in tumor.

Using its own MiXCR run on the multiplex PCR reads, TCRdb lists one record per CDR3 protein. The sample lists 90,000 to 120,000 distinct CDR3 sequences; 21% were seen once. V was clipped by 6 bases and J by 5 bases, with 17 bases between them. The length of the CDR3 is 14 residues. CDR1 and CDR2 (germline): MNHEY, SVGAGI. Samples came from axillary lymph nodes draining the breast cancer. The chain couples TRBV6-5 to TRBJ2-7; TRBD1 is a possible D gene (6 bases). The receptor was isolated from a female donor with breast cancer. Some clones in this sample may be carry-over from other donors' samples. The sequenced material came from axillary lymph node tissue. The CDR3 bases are TGTGCCAGCAGACTCGACAGGACCCCCAACGAGCAGTACTTC. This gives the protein CASRLDRTPNEQYF.